Each of the 17 T cell receptor beta chains below was sequenced from the same sample in a study of blood T cell repertoires in COVID-19. The protocol was immunoSEQ multiplex PCR, while the TCRdb copy is restricted to in-frame clones and leaves out a portion. Of 180,000 or so clones in the sample, approximately 80% were seen once. Sequenced input: PBMCs or T cells enriched from blood (not recorded which). These receptors all come from a man in his fifties who had recovered from COVID-19.

The chain links TRBV7-3 to TRBJ1-3, with no clear D. CDR1 and CDR2 (germline): SGHTA, FQGTGA. The CDR3 extends over 14 amino acids. V was trimmed by 2 bases and J by 4 bases, leaving 9 bases between them. The CDR3 DNA reads as TGTGCCAGCAGCTTACTGGGCAGGGGAAACACCATATATTTT. Translated: CASSLLGRGNTIYF.

The chain carries TRBV6-5 and TRBJ2-7; TRBD1 matches 7 bases. V trimming: 4 bases; J trimming: 4 bases; junction bases outside the gene matches: 13. The CDR3 extends over 16 amino acids. Germline assignment: CDR1 MNHEY and CDR2 SVGAGI. The CDR3 here is CASSSTRGQRVYEQYF. Written as DNA, the CDR3 is TGTGCCAGCAGTTCCACGAGGGGGCAGAGAGTTTACGAGCAGTACTTC.

The V call is TRBV6-5, the J call TRBJ2-7; unclear D gene. Trimming removed 2 bases at V and 1 base at J, with 12 bases between. This CDR3 spans 15 amino acids. Germline CDR1 reads MNHEY; CDR2 reads SVGAGI. As DNA, the CDR3 is TGTGCCAGCAGTTACCTGTCAGAAGTATCCTACGAGCAGTACTTC. Protein sequence: CASSYLSEVSYEQYF.

The DNA of the CDR3 is TGTGCCAGCTGCGACAACGACAATGAGCAGTTCTTC. Translation: CASCDNDNEQFF. The gene calls are TRBV18 and TRBJ2-1; D not resolved. From germline, CDR1 is KGHSH and CDR2 LQKENI. V lost 7 bases to trimming and J lost 5 bases, with 9 bases between them. The CDR3 consists of 12 residues.

The table lists this clone with a few counts. The chain links TRBV5-1 to TRBJ2-1; D is uncertain. V shed 4 bases and J shed 9 bases, with 17 bases lying between them. Germline V CDR1 and CDR2: SGHRS, YFSETQ. This CDR3 has 14 residues. CDR3 loop: CASSVQLTNGEQFF. The CDR3 nucleotides are TGCGCCAGCAGCGTCCAACTGACAAACGGTGAGCAGTTCTTC.

The chain has TRBV7-9 and TRBJ1-1; TRBD1 aligns across 8 bases. Germline CDR1 is SEHNR and CDR2 is FQNEAQ (reference sequence). V gave up 5 bases and J gave up 0 bases; unmatched junction bases: 2. CDR3 length: 14 amino acids. CDR3 region: CASSQTGVNTEAFF. The CDR3 nucleotides read TGTGCCAGCAGCCAGACAGGGGTGAACACTGAAGCTTTCTTT. Full variable domain (outside the CDR3, taken from reference TRBV7-9 and TRBJ1-1): DTGVSQNPRHKITKRGQNVTFRCDPISEHNRLYWYRQTLGQGPEFLTYFQNEAQLEKSRLLSDRFSAERPKGSFSTLEIQRTEQGDSAMYLCASSQTGVNTEAFFGQGTRLTVV.

The chain carries TRBV27 and TRBJ2-7; 8 bases are shared with TRBD1. This CDR3 spans 15 amino acids. The junction had 12 bases not matched to a gene; V was cut back by 5 bases and J by 6 bases. Germline values: CDR1 MNHEY, CDR2 SMNVEV (reference sequence). CDR3 region: CASSRLSDRVGEQYF. The CDR3 nucleotides are TGTGCCAGCAGTAGGTTATCGGACAGGGTCGGCGAGCAGTACTTC.

This clone was counted once. The chain uses TRBV5-1 and TRBJ2-2; no definite D call. V lost 0 bases and J 8 bases, leaving 8 bases between the germline ends. Germline values: CDR1 SGHRS, CDR2 YFSETQ. The CDR3 is 13 residues long. CDR3 in amino acids: CASSLDPRGELFF. CDR3 coding DNA: TGCGCCAGCAGCTTGGACCCGCGGGGGGAGCTGTTTTTT.

J is TRBJ2-5 and V is TRBV4-1; no reliable D call. V was trimmed by 0 bases and J by 5 bases, leaving 13 bases between them. Germline V gene data show CDR1 as MGHRA and CDR2 as YSYEKL. This CDR3 is 15 amino acids long. The DNA of the CDR3 is TGCGCCAGCAGCCAAGATCCCGGCGGTAGGGAGACCCAGTACTTC. Residues: CASSQDPGGRETQYF.

V usage is TRBV5-1 and J usage is TRBJ1-1; a weak D match, TRBD1 (5 bases). The CDR3 is 16 residues long. V shed 2 bases and J shed 0 bases, with 14 bases lying between them. The germline CDR1 and CDR2 sequences are SGHRS and YFSETQ. The CDR3 region is CASSFDLDMMNTEAFF. DNA for the CDR3: TGCGCCAGCAGCTTTGATTTGGACATGATGAACACTGAAGCTTTCTTT.

J is TRBJ1-5 and V is TRBV27, with 7 bases fitting TRBD1. Germline-derived CDR1 and CDR2 are MNHEY and SMNVEV (reference sequence). J gave up 4 bases and V 5 bases, and 11 bases lay outside the gene matches. The CDR3 contains 16 residues. The CDR3 bases are TGTGCCAGCAGTCGGATTCACTCGACAGGGAATCAGCCCCAGCATTTT. Amino acids: CASSRIHSTGNQPQHF.

This clone was observed a handful of times. This chain joins TRBV7-3 and TRBJ2-1; D not certain. The CDR3 contains 13 residues. Per germline, CDR1 SGHTA and CDR2 FQGTGA. V was shortened by 5 bases and J by 4 bases, with 9 bases between the two germline ends. This CDR3 is CASSAAVYNEQFF. The DNA of the CDR3 is TGTGCCAGCAGCGCCGCGGTATACAATGAGCAGTTCTTC.

This clone was counted a single time. V gene TRBV7-3 combines with J gene TRBJ1-1; D remains ambiguous. In germline, CDR1 is SGHTA, CDR2 FQGTGA. V gave up 5 bases and J gave up 1 base, with 17 bases separating them. CDR3 length equals 16 residues. CDR3 loop: CASSPTGSRRNTEAFF. DNA for the CDR3: TGTGCCAGCAGCCCTACCGGGTCCCGGCGGAACACTGAAGCTTTCTTT. Based on the CDR3 plus reference TRBV7-3 and TRBJ1-1, the full variable domain is GAGVSQTPSNKVTEKGKYVELRCDPISGHTALYWYRQSLGQGPEFLIYFQGTGAADDSGLPNDRFFAVRPEGSVSTLKIQRTERGDSAVYLCASSPTGSRRNTEAFFGQGTRLTVV.

The chain employs TRBV11-2 and TRBJ2-7, with D tentatively TRBD1 (5 bases). CDR3 length: 13 residues. Per germline, CDR1 SGHAT and CDR2 FQNNGV. The germline V and J ends were trimmed by 4 bases and 9 bases, with 16 bases remaining between them. CDR3: CASSYRQQQAQYF. CDR3 bases: TGTGCCAGCAGCTACCGACAGCAACAGGCGCAGTACTTC.

This chain uses TRBV4-1 with TRBJ1-4; the D is unclear. The CDR3 consists of 18 residues. Trimming removed 0 bases from V and 4 bases from J, with 18 bases in between. Germline assignment: CDR1 MGHRA and CDR2 YSYEKL. Here the CDR3 DNA reads TGCGCCAGCAGCCAAGATGGTAATGGGCGGGGTATTAATGAAAAACTGTTTTTT. It encodes CASSQDGNGRGINEKLFF.

This clone was detected only once. This chain links TRBV27 with TRBJ1-1; no clear D. Germline-derived CDR1 and CDR2 are MNHEY and SMNVEV (reference sequence). The CDR3 extends over 12 amino acids. Trimming stripped 7 bases from V and 2 bases from J, with 8 bases between. The CDR3 coding sequence is TGTGCCAGCAAAAGAGAAAACACTGAAGCTTTCTTT. This gives the protein CASKRENTEAFF.

This chain uses TRBV5-1 with TRBJ2-4; TRBD2 might be the D (5 bases). This CDR3 contains 15 residues. CDR1 is SGHRS and CDR2 is YFSETQ in the germline V gene. V was pared by 0 bases and J by 0 bases, with 7 bases between. CDR3 DNA sequence: TGCGCCAGCAGCTTGGACGGGGTAGCCAAAAACATTCAGTACTTC. Translation: CASSLDGVAKNIQYF.